This T cell receptor (beta chain) was identified in a study of cytomegalovirus exposure and HLA in healthy donors. Study-level information: The approximately 720 first-cohort repertoires and the 95 to 150 validation repertoires shared the same platform, a later analysis reported.

Points from the study as a whole: Within the 120 or so validation repertoires, first-cohort TCR clusters tended to co-occur, according to a later analysis.

The CDR3 runs to 13 residues. The junction had 3 bases not matched to a gene; V was cut back by 6 bases and J by 4 bases. The germline CDR1 and CDR2 sequences are MNHEY and SVGAGI. Clones were read by immunoSEQ multiplex PCR, and TCRdb kept only the in-frame ones, dropping some. The sample lists approximately 120,000 clones, 85% to 95% occurring once. This clone appeared a single time. No antigen is known for it. This chain connects TRBV6-5 to TRBJ2-7; 10 nucleotides line up with TRBD1. The sequenced sample consisted of PBMCs. This sequence was found in a young woman in good health and CMV-seronegative. CDR3 loop: CASSRDRGYEQYF. DNA for the CDR3: TGTGCCAGCAGCCGGGACAGGGGATACGAGCAGTACTTC.